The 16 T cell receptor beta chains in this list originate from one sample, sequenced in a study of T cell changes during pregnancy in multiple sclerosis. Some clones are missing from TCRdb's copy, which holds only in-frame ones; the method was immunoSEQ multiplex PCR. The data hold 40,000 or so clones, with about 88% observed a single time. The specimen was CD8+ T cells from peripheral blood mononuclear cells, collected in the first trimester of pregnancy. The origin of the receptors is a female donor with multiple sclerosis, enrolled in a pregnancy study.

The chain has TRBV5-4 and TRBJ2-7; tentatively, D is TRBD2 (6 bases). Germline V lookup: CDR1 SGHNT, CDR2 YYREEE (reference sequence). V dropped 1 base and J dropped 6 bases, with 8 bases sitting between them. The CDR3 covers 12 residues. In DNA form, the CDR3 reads TGTGCCAGCAGCTTGTGGAGGGCCGAGCAGTACTTC. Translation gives CASSLWRAEQYF.

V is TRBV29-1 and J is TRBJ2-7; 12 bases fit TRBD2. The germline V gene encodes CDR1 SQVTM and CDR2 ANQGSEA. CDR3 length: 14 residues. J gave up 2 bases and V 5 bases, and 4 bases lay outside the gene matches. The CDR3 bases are TGCAGCGTTCCCGGACTAGCGGGGACCTACGAGCAGTACTTC. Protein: CSVPGLAGTYEQYF.

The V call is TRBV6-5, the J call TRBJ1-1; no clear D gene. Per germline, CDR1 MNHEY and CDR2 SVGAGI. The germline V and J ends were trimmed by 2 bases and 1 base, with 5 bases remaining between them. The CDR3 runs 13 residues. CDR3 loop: CASSYQQNTEAFF. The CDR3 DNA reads TGTGCCAGCAGTTACCAACAGAACACTGAAGCTTTCTTT.

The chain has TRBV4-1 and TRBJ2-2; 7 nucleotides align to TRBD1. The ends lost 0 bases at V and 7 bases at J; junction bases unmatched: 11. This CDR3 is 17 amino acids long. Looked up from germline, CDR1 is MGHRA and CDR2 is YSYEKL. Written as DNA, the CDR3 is TGCGCCAGCAGCCAAGATCGGGAACAGGGGTACCGCGGGGAGCTGTTTTTT. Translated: CASSQDREQGYRGELFF.

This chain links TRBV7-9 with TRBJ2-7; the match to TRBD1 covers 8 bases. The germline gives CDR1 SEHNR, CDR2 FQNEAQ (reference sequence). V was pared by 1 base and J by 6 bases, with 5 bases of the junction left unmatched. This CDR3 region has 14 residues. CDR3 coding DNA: TGTGCCAGCAGCTTAGTGCAGGGGGCCGTCGAGCAGTACTTC. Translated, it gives CASSLVQGAVEQYF. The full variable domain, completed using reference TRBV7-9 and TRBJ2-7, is DTGVSQNPRHKITKRGQNVTFRCDPISEHNRLYWYRQTLGQGPEFLTYFQNEAQLEKSRLLSDRFSAERPKGSFSTLEIQRTEQGDSAMYLCASSLVQGAVEQYFGPGTRLTVT.

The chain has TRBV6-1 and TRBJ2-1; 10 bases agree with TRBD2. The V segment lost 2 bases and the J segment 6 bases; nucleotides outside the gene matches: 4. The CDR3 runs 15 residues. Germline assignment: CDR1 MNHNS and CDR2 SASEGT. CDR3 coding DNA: TGTGCCAGCAGTGAACTAGCGGGGGCCCCCAATGAGCAGTTCTTC. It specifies CASSELAGAPNEQFF.

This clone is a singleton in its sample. The CDR3 reads CASSLAGQGSTDTQYF. The CDR3 nucleotides read TGTGCCAGCAGCTTAGCGGGACAGGGTTCGACAGATACGCAGTATTTT. The chain combines TRBV7-9 with TRBJ2-3; TRBD1 agrees at 9 bases. J lost 3 bases, V lost 0 bases, and 4 bases had no gene match. Germline V gene lookup returns CDR1 SEHNR and CDR2 FQNEAQ (reference sequence). The CDR3 length is 16 residues.

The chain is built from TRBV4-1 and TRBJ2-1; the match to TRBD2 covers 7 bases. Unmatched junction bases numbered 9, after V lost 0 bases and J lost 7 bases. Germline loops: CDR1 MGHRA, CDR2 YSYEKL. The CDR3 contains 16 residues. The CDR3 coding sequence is TGCGCCAGCAGCCAAGATGTTCCCCTAGCGGAGAATGAGCAGTTCTTC. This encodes CASSQDVPLAENEQFF.

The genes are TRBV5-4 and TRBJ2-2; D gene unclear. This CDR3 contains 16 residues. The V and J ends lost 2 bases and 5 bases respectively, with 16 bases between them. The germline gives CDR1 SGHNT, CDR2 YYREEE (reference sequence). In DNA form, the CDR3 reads TGTGCCAGCAGCTTAAGATTCTACGCTAAAACCGGGGAGCTGTTTTTT. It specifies CASSLRFYAKTGELFF.

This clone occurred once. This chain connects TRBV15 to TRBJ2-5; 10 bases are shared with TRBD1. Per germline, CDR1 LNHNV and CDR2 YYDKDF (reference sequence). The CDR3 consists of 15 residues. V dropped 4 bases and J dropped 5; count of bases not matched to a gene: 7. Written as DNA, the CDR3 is TGTGCCACCAGCACACCGACAGGGGGCTGGGAGACCCAGTACTTC. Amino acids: CATSTPTGGWETQYF.

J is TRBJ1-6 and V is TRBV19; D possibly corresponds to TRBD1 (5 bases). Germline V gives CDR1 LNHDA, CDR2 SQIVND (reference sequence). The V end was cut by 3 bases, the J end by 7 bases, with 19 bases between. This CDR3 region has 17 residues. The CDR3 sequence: CASSIPGTGGPNSPLHF. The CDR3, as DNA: TGTGCCAGTAGTATCCCCGGGACTGGGGGACCGAATTCACCCCTCCACTTT.

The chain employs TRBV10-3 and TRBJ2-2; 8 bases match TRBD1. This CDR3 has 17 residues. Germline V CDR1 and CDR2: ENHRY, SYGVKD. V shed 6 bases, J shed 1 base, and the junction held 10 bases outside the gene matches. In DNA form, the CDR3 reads TGTGCCATCAGCTCTCCGCCGGGACAGGTGAACACCGGGGAGCTGTTTTTT. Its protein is CAISSPPGQVNTGELFF.

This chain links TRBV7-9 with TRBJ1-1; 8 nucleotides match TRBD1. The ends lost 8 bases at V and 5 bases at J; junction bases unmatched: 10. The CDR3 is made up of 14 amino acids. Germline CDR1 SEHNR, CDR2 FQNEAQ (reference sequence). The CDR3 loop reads CASRPTQGVTEAFF. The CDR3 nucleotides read TGTGCCAGCCGACCGACACAGGGGGTGACTGAAGCTTTCTTT.

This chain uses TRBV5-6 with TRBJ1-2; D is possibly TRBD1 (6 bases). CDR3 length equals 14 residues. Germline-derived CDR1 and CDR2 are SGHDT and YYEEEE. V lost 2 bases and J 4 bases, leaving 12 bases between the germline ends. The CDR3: CASSFQGSGYGYTF. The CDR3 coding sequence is TGTGCCAGCAGCTTCCAGGGGTCGGGCTATGGCTACACCTTC.

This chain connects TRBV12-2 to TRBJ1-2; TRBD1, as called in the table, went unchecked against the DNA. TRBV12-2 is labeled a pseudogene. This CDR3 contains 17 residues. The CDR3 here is CASRLGARQGVWGGYTF. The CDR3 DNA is TGTGCAAGTCGCTTAGGAGCCCGACAGGGAGTATGGGGTGGCTACACCTTC.

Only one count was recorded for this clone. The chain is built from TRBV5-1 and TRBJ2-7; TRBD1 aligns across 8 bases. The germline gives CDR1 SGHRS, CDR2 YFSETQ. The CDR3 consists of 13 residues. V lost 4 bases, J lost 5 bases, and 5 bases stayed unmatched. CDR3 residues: CASSRTGNHEQYF. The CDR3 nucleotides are TGCGCCAGCAGCAGGACAGGGAACCACGAGCAGTACTTC. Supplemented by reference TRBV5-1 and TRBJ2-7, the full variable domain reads KAGVTQTPRYLIKTRGQQVTLSCSPISGHRSVSWYQQTPGQGLQFLFEYFSETQRNKGNFPGRFSGRQFSNSRSEMNVSTLELGDSALYLCASSRTGNHEQYFGPGTRLTVT.